This entry describes one T cell receptor beta chain. At least ten counts were recorded for this clonotype. Its antigen remains unidentified. Base quality data are lacking; no much larger clone is found one base away. PBMCs were isolated by Ficoll-Paque density gradient centrifugation. These data are taken from a study of T-cell memory formation after mild COVID-19 (dated by TCRdb to the early 2020s). With regard to the full study: Most TCR sequence clusters were specific to one of the two donors. In a couple of donors, T-cell clones that expanded and contracted after mild COVID-19 were tracked by sequencing TCRalpha and TCRbeta repertoires over time. The cohort comprised two young, previously healthy adult volunteers, one female and one male.

The paper's findings and limits, for the study overall: SARS-CoV-2 specificity was not confirmed for the second-wave clones peaking on day 37. From day 15 to 85, contracting clones showed balanced CD4/CD8 phenotypes, whereas a second wave of clones that expanded from day 15 to 37 leaned towards CD4+. Contracting CD4+ clones turned up mainly in the CM and EM memory subsets, whereas EMRA was where CD8+ clones were enriched. The study included only two mild cases, and larger cohorts that include severe cases with pre-infection samples were judged to be necessary. The detection of some responding clones in pre-infection memory suggests that pre-existing cross-reactive memory T cells joined the SARS-CoV-2 response.

The sample was run on an Illumina NovaSeq 6000. cDNA libraries for TCRalpha and TCRbeta were prepared by 5'RACE using constant-segment primers, with sample barcodes and unique molecular identifiers added. RNA was extracted from every sample with Trizol reagent. Library amplification was performed in two PCR steps, and a second sample barcode and Illumina TruSeq adapters were introduced in the second step. The libraries were sequenced on an Illumina NovaSeq using 2 x 150 bp paired-end reads. The published analysis was carried out like this. Demultiplexing of reads and collapsing into UMI-guided consensus sequences were performed with migec v1.2.7. With mixcr v2.1.11, UMI consensuses were aligned to TRA and TRB V and J templates and assembled into clonotypes. A clonotype was counted as expanded or contracted only when both edgeR and NoisET called the clonotype significant, with the noise models trained on biological replicates. For edgeR calls, a false discovery rate-adjusted p below 0.01 and a log2 fold-change threshold of 1 were applied. As an exploratory analysis of dynamics, PCA with hierarchical clustering was applied to max-normalized trajectories of the 1000 most abundant clonotypes. Separately sequenced CD4+ and CD8+ repertoires were used to assign a CD4 or CD8 phenotype to each responding clone. TCRdb ran its own pipeline on the public reads, namely fastp trimming at Q25 and MiXCR clone calling, and kept in-frame beta chains. Rows matching on CDR3 protein sequence are summarized as one entry with the most common DNA and genes. TCRdb's processing, not the authors' own work, is the source of the V and J calls. In this sample the table shows 100,000 to 150,000 distinct CDR3 sequences, 17% of which occur a single time. Roughly 5.3% of the sample is taken by the ten largest.

Taken from the germline V gene, the CDR1 and CDR2 loops are LGHNA and YSLEER. From the cysteine through the phenylalanine, the CDR3 covers 17 amino acids. CDR3 DNA only is kept here, 51 bases in frame from base 1. After removal of 1 base from V and 3 bases from J, the junction retains 7 bases not matched to a gene. This clonotype was obtained from a man younger than 30 who had mild COVID-19 (a few samples of this study predate the infection). The sample titles of this study are shuffled in the database, so cell type and time point are left out; the donor was told from shared clones. Recombination joined TRBV4-3 with TRBJ2-1, with TRBD1 matching 9 junction bases. The sequencing input was PBMCs or a T cell subset sorted from them (not recorded which). CDR3 region: CASSQVNRGRGYNEQFF. The nucleotide sequence reads TGCGCCAGCAGCCAAGTCAACAGGGGGCGCGGCTACAATGAGCAGTTCTTC.